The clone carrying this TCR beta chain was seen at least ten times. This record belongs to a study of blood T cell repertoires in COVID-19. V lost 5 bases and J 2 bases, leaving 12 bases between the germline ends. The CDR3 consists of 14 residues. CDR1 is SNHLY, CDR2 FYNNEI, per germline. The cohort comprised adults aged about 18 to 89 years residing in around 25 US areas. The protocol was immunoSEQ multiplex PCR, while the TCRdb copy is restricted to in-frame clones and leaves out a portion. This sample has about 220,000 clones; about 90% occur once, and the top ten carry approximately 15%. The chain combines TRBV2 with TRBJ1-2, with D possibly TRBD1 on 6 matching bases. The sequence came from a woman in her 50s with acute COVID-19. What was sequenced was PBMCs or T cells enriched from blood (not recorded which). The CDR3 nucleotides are TGTGCCAGCAGTATTCGACAGGAAAACTATGGCTACACCTTC. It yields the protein CASSIRQENYGYTF.